This T cell receptor beta chain was recorded in a study of OX40 agonist ivuxolimab in advanced cancers. As for the study more broadly: Ivuxolimab, which targeted the costimulatory receptor OX40 (CD134), was an agonistic, fully human IgG2 monoclonal antibody. Intravenous ivuxolimab was administered to patients every 2 weeks at six dose levels: 0.01, 0.1, 0.3, 1.5, 3 and 10 mg/kg. Of the approximately 50 patients in dose escalation, about 20 had hepatocellular carcinoma, about 15 had melanoma, 9 had renal cell carcinoma and 9 had head and neck cancer. In the dose-escalation cohort, nearly 85% of patients were male, and the mean age was roughly 56 years with a range of roughly 20 to 85. Prior anti-PD-1, anti-PD-L1 or anti-CTLA-4 therapy was permitted, and about two fifths of dose-escalation patients had received checkpoint inhibitors. Three dose-escalation patients achieved partial responses, one with hepatocellular carcinoma and two with cutaneous melanoma. Peripheral TCRbeta sequencing was intended to test whether TCR sequence diversity was altered and clonal T-cell expansion was caused by ivuxolimab. The monotherapy dose-escalation portion (N ≈ 50 patients) of the phase I ivuxolimab trial is reported in the paper. Overall results and qualifications from the work: In partial responders in the 0.1-3.0 mg/kg groups, normalized peripheral clonal expansion was found to be among the lowest, especially among CD8+ T cells. After ivuxolimab, CD8+ T cells had more expanded clones than CD4+ T cells on average. At doses of 0.1 to 3.0 mg/kg, clonal expansion of both CD4+ and CD8+ T cells in blood was seen between baseline and week 6. Antigen specificity was not determined for the clonally expanded peripheral T cells. Low levels of normalized T-cell clonal expansion were also shown by some nonresponding patients.

Measured from the cysteine to the phenylalanine, the CDR3 is 14 residues long. Only the CDR3 part of the read is kept: 42 bases, read in frame from the first base. V loses 0 bases, J loses 7 bases, and the germline ends lie 8 bases apart. CDR1 SGHNT and CDR2 YYREEE were looked up in the germline V gene (reference sequence). Concerning this clone itself: Its binding antigen is unknown. One base away there is no much larger clone; base qualities are not given.

The trial excluded patients who had a history of autoimmune disease or who were on systemic immunosuppression. In every dose cohort, peripheral blood was drawn for TCR sequencing at baseline, cycle 4 day 1, and cycle 7 day 1. The samples were taken from a phase I, first-in-human, multicenter, open-label dose-escalation trial of ivuxolimab. Adults with locally advanced or metastatic head and neck squamous cell, hepatocellular, melanoma or renal cell carcinoma were enrolled in the trial. Before TCR sequencing, CD4+ and CD8+ T cells were separately sorted from peripheral blood. To sequence the TCRbeta CDR3 region, genomic DNA was isolated from the sorted cells. TCRbeta CDR3 regions were sequenced using the immunoSEQ Assay. TCRdb's version of the immuneACCESS table is confined to in-frame rearrangements and falls short of the full clone set. An unresolved V gene accounts for under half of the shortfall where checked; the remainder is of unknown origin. For this sample there are some 62,000 clones; approximately 85% appear just once. The leading ten clones occupy more than 8% of the sample.

The clonotype comes from an adult with an advanced solid tumor such as melanoma, head and neck, liver or kidney cancer. The rearrangement joined TRBV5-4 to TRBJ1-6; TRBD1 is a weak D gene call, 5 bases matching. The sequences come from CD4+ or CD8+ T cells sorted from blood, collected in a trial of the OX40 agonist ivuxolimab. The CDR3 is CASSLEGTNSPLHF. The DNA reads as follows: TGTGCCAGCAGCTTGGAAGGGACGAATTCACCCCTCCACTTT.